This TCR beta chain was obtained from a study of T cell changes during pregnancy in multiple sclerosis. Generated by immunoSEQ multiplex PCR, the TCRdb table keeps only in-frame clones and is missing some. The data contain around 30,000 clones, 89% of them singletons. CDR1 and CDR2 (germline): SGHRS, YFSETQ. Trimming took off 3 bases at V and 3 bases at J, with 12 bases between the two ends. The CDR3 extends over 14 amino acids. The TCR originated in a female donor with multiple sclerosis, enrolled in a pregnancy study. The rearrangement uses TRBV5-1 and TRBJ2-5; perhaps TRBD1 as D (6 bases). The sample in question was CD4+ T cells from peripheral blood mononuclear cells, obtained in the second trimester of pregnancy. In DNA form, the CDR3 reads TGCGCCAGCAGCTGGGGGCGGACCGAAGAGACCCAGTACTTC. The encoded protein is CASSWGRTEETQYF.